The present T cell receptor beta chain was sequenced within a study of human T cells and chemical hapten exposure. Study-level information: Small differences in pooled library volume mainly drove the variation in TCR yields per sample.

One entry per CDR3 protein results from TCRdb running MiXCR on the RACE reads. The table has some 110,000 distinct CDR3 sequences, under 40% seen once; the top ten hold roughly 2.5%. This clonotype was seen more than once but under ten times. Described time point: patch test 3, about 24 weeks after DPC sensitization. Treatment in this sample: therapeutic diphenylcyclopropenone sensitization with weekly scalp DPC. Germline V CDR1 and CDR2: DFQATT, SNEGSKA (reference sequence). Unmatched junction bases numbered 1, after V lost 0 bases and J lost 4 bases. This CDR3 contains 13 residues. The chain recombines TRBV20-1 with TRBJ2-5, with 8 bases lining up with TRBD1. The sequencing here drew on whole blood, taken in connection with sensitization to the hapten diphenylcyclopropenone (DPC). This TCR was recovered from a man aged 40-55 years with alopecia areata. Some clones in this sample may be carry-over from other donors' samples. CDR3 sequence: CSARDRGPETQYF. CDR3 sequence (DNA): TGCAGTGCTAGAGACAGGGGGCCAGAGACCCAGTACTTC.